These T cell receptor beta chains were read from a single sample in a study of T-cell reconstitution after alpha-beta-depleted transplantation in children. TCRdb fed the PCR reads into MiXCR, producing one record per CDR3 protein. The sample has about 610,000 distinct CDR3 sequences, 8% to 11% seen once. The sequencing here drew on PBMCs from the stem cell graft donor, taken from the stem cell graft. The receptors were gathered from a human donor who donated a stem cell graft to a child with acute myeloid leukemia. CDR3s include the opening cysteine and the closing phenylalanine or tryptophan. D genes are given only for firm matches. Not every row has a clone size; where given, it reads once, few, many or a size class.

cdr3_aa cdr3_nt d_call clone_size j_call v_call
CASSLTSGSLSYEQYF TGTGCCAGCAGCTTGACTAGCGGGTCGCTCTCCTACGAGCAGTACTTC TRBD2 many TRBJ2-7 TRBV6-2/TRBV6-3
CASSRDIGQGALEQYF TGTGCCAGCTCCCGCGATATAGGACAGGGGGCGCTTGAGCAGTACTTC TRBD1 . TRBJ2-7 TRBV18
CASSQEQGYDTEAFF TGCGCCAGCAGCCAAGAACAGGGGTATGACACTGAAGCTTTCTTT TRBD1 few TRBJ1-1 TRBV4-1
CSATPPNPVLLEQFF TGCAGTGCTACCCCGCCTAATCCAGTTTTATTAGAGCAGTTCTTC . few TRBJ2-1 TRBV20-1
CSVEGLRYGYTF TGCAGCGTTGAGGGGCTGCGCTATGGCTACACCTTC . . TRBJ1-2 TRBV29-1
CSAKEGLNTGELFF TGCAGTGCCAAGGAGGGACTTAACACCGGGGAGCTGTTTTTT . . TRBJ2-2 TRBV20-1
CATSVALAGAYNEQFF TGTGCCACCAGTGTCGCCCTAGCGGGAGCCTACAATGAGCAGTTCTTC TRBD2 . TRBJ2-1 TRBV24-1
CASSVTERNSPLHF TGTGCCAGCAGCGTGACAGAGAGAAATTCACCCCTCCACTTT . . TRBJ1-6 TRBV6-1
CSARVRSSGNSYNEQFF TGCAGTGCTAGAGTCAGGAGTAGCGGAAACTCCTACAATGAGCAGTTCTTC . few TRBJ2-1 TRBV20-1
CSVEERYNEQFF TGCAGCGTTGAAGAGCGATACAATGAGCAGTTCTTC . . TRBJ2-1 TRBV29-1
CASSLVFREKLFF TGTGCCAGCAGCTTAGTGTTTAGGGAAAAACTGTTTTTT . . TRBJ1-4 TRBV7-2
CASRGPRGGSYEQYF TGTGCCAGCAGGGGCCCCAGGGGTGGTTCCTACGAGCAGTACTTC . few TRBJ2-7 TRBV28
CASSIGPEVFF TGTGCCAGTAGTATAGGGCCAGAGGTGTTCTTC . many TRBJ2-1 TRBV19
CATSDFSASGKETQYF TGTGCCACCAGTGATTTTTCGGCTAGCGGGAAAGAGACCCAGTACTTC TRBD2 once TRBJ2-5 TRBV24-1
CASSLQGTGAGEKLFF TGTGCCAGCAGCTTACAGGGGACAGGGGCCGGGGAAAAACTGTTTTTT TRBD1 few TRBJ1-4 TRBV7-2
CASSPIPRAMAVPGELFF TGTGCCAGCAGTCCGATTCCGCGGGCCATGGCGGTACCCGGGGAGCTGTTTTTT . . TRBJ2-2 TRBV27
CATSELAEETQYF TGTGCCACCAGTGAGTTGGCCGAAGAGACCCAGTACTTC . many TRBJ2-5 TRBV24-1
CSVARTGNYGYTF TGCAGCGTTGCCCGGACAGGGAACTATGGCTACACCTTC TRBD1 . TRBJ1-2 TRBV29-1
CASSSGTDSYTF TGTGCCAGCAGCTCTGGGACAGACAGCTACACCTTC TRBD1 few TRBJ1-2 TRBV9
CASSLKGREGLEQYF TGTGCCAGCAGCTTAAAAGGGCGGGAGGGCTTGGAGCAGTACTTC TRBD2 few TRBJ2-7 TRBV7-2
CASSFSSGRAVQQFF TGTGCCAGCAGCTTCTCTAGCGGGAGGGCCGTACAGCAGTTCTTC TRBD2 few TRBJ2-1 TRBV12-3/TRBV12-4
CASSSVPSETQYF TGTGCCAGCAGCTCCGTCCCCTCAGAGACCCAGTACTTC . few TRBJ2-5 TRBV7-2
CASSPGLAGVAEQFF TGCGCCAGCAGCCCCGGACTAGCGGGAGTCGCTGAGCAGTTCTTC TRBD2 . TRBJ2-1 TRBV5-1
CASSLGADTEAFF TGTGCCAGCAGTTTAGGAGCGGACACTGAAGCTTTCTTT . . TRBJ1-1 TRBV27
CASSLAPGSLTDTQYF TGTGCCAGCAGCTTAGCCCCCGGGAGTCTGACAGATACGCAGTATTTT . . TRBJ2-3 TRBV7-2
CSSGGLVVTDTQYF TGCAGCAGTGGAGGGCTAGTGGTCACAGATACGCAGTATTTT . few TRBJ2-3 TRBV29-1
CASSPPGGIPLHF TGCGCCAGCAGCCCCCCAGGGGGCATACCCCTCCACTTT TRBD1 few TRBJ1-6 TRBV5-1
CSASGRVGADTEAFF TGCAGTGCTAGTGGAAGGGTAGGGGCGGACACTGAAGCTTTCTTT . few TRBJ1-1 TRBV20-1
CASSLEWAGGDGYTF TGTGCCAGCAGTTTAGAATGGGCAGGGGGAGATGGCTACACCTTC TRBD1 few TRBJ1-2 TRBV12-3/TRBV12-4
CAWRGRAGTDTQYF TGTGCCTGGAGAGGTAGGGCCGGTACAGATACGCAGTATTTT . . TRBJ2-3 TRBV30
CASTRGAGTLGNEQYF TGTGCCAGCACCCGGGGGGCGGGGACCCTCGGAAACGAGCAGTACTTC . many TRBJ2-7 TRBV27
CATSDWVYEQYF TGTGCCACCAGTGATTGGGTCTACGAGCAGTACTTC . many TRBJ2-7 TRBV24-1
CASSLVGQETQYF TGTGCCAGCAGCTTAGTTGGGCAAGAGACCCAGTACTTC . many TRBJ2-5 TRBV5-1
CASSFWTSGSYEQYF TGTGCCAGCAGCTTTTGGACTAGCGGGAGCTACGAGCAGTACTTC TRBD2 many TRBJ2-7 TRBV7-2
CASSLRTSGIGRVADTQYF TGTGCCAGCAGCCTCCGGACTAGCGGCATTGGAAGGGTGGCAGATACGCAGTATTTT TRBD2 many TRBJ2-3 TRBV5-6
CSARVAGAGVGNEQFF TGCAGTGCTAGAGTGGCAGGGGCTGGGGTGGGCAATGAGCAGTTCTTC . . TRBJ2-1 TRBV20-1
CASRRSEREKLFF TGTGCCAGCCGACGTTCGGAGCGTGAAAAACTGTTTTTT . few TRBJ1-4 TRBV9
CASSVSRREGSPLHF TGTGCCAGCAGCGTTTCTCGCAGGGAAGGGTCACCCCTCCACTTT . . TRBJ1-6 TRBV9
CASSFSAQGVQPQHF TGTGCCAGCAGTTTTTCAGCCCAGGGTGTTCAGCCCCAGCATTTT . few TRBJ1-5 TRBV12-3/TRBV12-4
CASSQARASGNTGELFF TGTGCCAGCAGCCAAGCTAGGGCTAGCGGGAACACCGGGGAGCTGTTTTTT TRBD2 . TRBJ2-2 TRBV3-1
CASSQGSRGHEQYF TGTGCCAGCAGCCAAGGATCCAGGGGACACGAGCAGTACTTC . . TRBJ2-7 TRBV3-1
CASSRDYKSYEQYF TGTGCCAGCAGCCGGGACTACAAGTCCTACGAGCAGTACTTC TRBD2 many TRBJ2-7 TRBV7-2
CASIGLAGGGNEQFF TGTGCCAGCATTGGACTAGCGGGGGGGGGTAATGAGCAGTTCTTC TRBD2 . TRBJ2-1 TRBV6-1
CSAREGPTSGRATGELFF TGCAGTGCTAGAGAAGGCCCGACTAGCGGGAGGGCGACCGGGGAGCTGTTTTTT TRBD2 many TRBJ2-2 TRBV20-1
CASSGQGAGETQYF TGTGCCAGCAGCGGACAGGGAGCAGGGGAGACCCAGTACTTC TRBD1 many TRBJ2-5 TRBV7-9
CASMGGGHSPLHF TGTGCCAGTATGGGCGGAGGGCATTCACCCCTCCACTTT . . TRBJ1-6 TRBV6-6
CASSLSSPTEAFF TGTGCCAGCAGCTTATCCAGCCCCACTGAAGCTTTCTTT . few TRBJ1-1 TRBV7-3
CASSFDSMGANVLTF TGTGCCAGCAGCTTTGACTCAATGGGGGCCAACGTCCTGACTTTC . . TRBJ2-6 TRBV7-2
CAWRRTGVGLANEKLFF TGTGCCTGGAGGAGGACAGGGGTTGGGCTCGCTAATGAAAAACTGTTTTTT TRBD1 few TRBJ1-4 TRBV30
CASRQQGTGNTIYF TGTGCCAGCAGACAACAGGGCACTGGAAACACCATATATTTT . many TRBJ1-3 TRBV12-3/TRBV12-4
CASSSSKTSGSYEQYF TGTGCCAGCAGTTCGTCGAAAACTAGCGGTTCCTACGAGCAGTACTTC TRBD2 few TRBJ2-7 TRBV7-9
CASSYRSSGTDTQYF TGTGCCAGCAGTTACAGATCGAGTGGAACAGATACGCAGTATTTT . many TRBJ2-3 TRBV6-2/TRBV6-3
CASRASGSISYEQYF TGTGCCAGCAGAGCCTCGGGTTCCATCTCCTACGAGCAGTACTTC . . TRBJ2-7 TRBV6-1
CASSFGQARSYEQYF TGCGCCAGCAGCTTCGGACAGGCCCGATCCTACGAGCAGTACTTC TRBD1 many TRBJ2-7 TRBV5-1
CAMDAGTGVTEAFF TGTGCCATGGACGCCGGGACAGGCGTCACTGAAGCTTTCTTT . many TRBJ1-1 TRBV12-1